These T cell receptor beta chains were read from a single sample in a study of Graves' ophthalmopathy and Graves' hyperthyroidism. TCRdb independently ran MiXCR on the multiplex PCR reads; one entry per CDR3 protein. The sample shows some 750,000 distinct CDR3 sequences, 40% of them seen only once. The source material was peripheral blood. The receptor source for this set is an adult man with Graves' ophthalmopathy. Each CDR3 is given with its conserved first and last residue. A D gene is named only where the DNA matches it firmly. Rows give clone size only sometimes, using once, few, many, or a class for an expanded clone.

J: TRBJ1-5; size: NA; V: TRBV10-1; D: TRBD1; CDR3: CARGGRQPQHF; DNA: TGTGCTAGAGGGGGCCGGCAGCCCCAGCATTTT
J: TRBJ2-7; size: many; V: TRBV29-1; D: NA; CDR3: CSAAGTVHEQYF; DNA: TGCAGCGCCGCCGGGACGGTCCACGAGCAGTACTTC
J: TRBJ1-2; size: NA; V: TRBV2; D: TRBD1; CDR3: CASRGRQGVAYGYTF; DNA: TGTGCCAGCAGGGGCCGACAGGGGGTAGCCTATGGCTACACCTTC
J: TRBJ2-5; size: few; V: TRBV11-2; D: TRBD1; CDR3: CASSPRTGITQETQYF; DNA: TGTGCCAGCAGCCCTCGGACAGGTATAACACAAGAGACCCAGTACTTC
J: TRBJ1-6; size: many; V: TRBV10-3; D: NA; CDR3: CASGRGDNSPLHF; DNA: TGTGCCTCAGGACGAGGTGATAATTCACCCCTCCACTTT
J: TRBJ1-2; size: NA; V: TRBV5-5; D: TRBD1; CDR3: CASSLPGGASGYTF; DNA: TGTGCCAGCAGCTTGCCAGGGGGCGCGTCTGGCTACACCTTC
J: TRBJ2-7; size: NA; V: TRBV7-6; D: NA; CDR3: CASSYLGSDHYEQYF; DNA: TGTGCCAGCAGTTACTTAGGGAGCGATCACTACGAGCAGTACTTC
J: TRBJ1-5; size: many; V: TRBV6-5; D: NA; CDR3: CASRAYSNQPQHF; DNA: TGTGCCAGCAGGGCCTATAGCAATCAGCCCCAGCATTTT
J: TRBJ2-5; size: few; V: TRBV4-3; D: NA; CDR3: CASSQELTAYQETQYF; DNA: TGCGCCAGCAGCCAAGAATTGACAGCTTACCAAGAGACCCAGTACTTC
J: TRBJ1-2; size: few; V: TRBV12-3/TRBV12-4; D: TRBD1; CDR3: CASSFGTGGYTF; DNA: TGTGCCAGCAGTTTTGGGACAGGGGGCTACACCTTC
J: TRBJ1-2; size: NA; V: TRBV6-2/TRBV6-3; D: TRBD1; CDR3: CASSMTGTYGYTF; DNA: TGTGCCAGCAGTATGACAGGGACCTATGGCTACACCTTC
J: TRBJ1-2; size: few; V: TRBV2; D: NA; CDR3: CASTEIGYGYGYTF; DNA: TGTGCCAGCACCGAGATTGGGTATGGCTATGGCTACACCTTC
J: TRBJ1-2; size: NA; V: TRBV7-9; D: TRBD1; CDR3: CASINLTPTGEWHGYTF; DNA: TGTGCCAGCATTAATCTTACCCCGACAGGGGAATGGCATGGCTACACCTTC
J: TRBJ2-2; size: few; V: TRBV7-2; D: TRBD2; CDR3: CASSRRLAGGANTGELFF; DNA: TGTGCCAGCAGCCGCAGACTAGCGGGAGGGGCGAACACCGGGGAGCTGTTTTTT
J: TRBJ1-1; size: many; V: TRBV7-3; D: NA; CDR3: CASSLTGGLDTEAFF; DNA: TGTGCCAGCAGCTTAACGGGGGGGTTGGACACTGAAGCTTTCTTT
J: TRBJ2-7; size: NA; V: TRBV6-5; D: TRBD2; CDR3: CASSYSGLAGVGEQYF; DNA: TGTGCCAGCAGTTACTCGGGACTAGCGGGAGTAGGAGAGCAGTACTTC
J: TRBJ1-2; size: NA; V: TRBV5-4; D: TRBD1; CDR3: CASSLLGTAYGYTF; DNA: TGTGCCAGCAGCTTGCTAGGGACAGCCTATGGCTACACCTTC
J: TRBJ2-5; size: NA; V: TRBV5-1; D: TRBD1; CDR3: CASSRGQGYETQYF; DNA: TGCGCCAGCAGCCGGGGACAGGGCTACGAGACCCAGTACTTC
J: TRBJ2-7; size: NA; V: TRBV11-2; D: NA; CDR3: CASSTLTEYEQYF; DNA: TGTGCCAGCAGCACCCTAACAGAATACGAGCAGTACTTC
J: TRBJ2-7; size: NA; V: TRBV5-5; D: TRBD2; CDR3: CASSSTSGSFYEQYF; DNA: TGTGCCAGCAGCTCTACTAGCGGGAGCTTCTACGAGCAGTACTTC
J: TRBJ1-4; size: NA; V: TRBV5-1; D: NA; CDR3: CASSFLAGGRDEKLFF; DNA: TGCGCCAGCAGCTTCTTAGCGGGAGGGCGTGATGAAAAACTGTTTTTT
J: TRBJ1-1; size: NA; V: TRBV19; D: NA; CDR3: CASSRVVNTEAFF; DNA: TGTGCCAGTAGTAGGGTTGTAAACACTGAAGCTTTCTTT
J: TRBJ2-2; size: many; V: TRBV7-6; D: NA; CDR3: CASSLGGDLPGELFF; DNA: TGTGCCAGCAGCTTAGGTGGTGACCTACCTGGGGAGCTGTTTTTT
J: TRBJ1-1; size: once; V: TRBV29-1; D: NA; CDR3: CSVAAVGNTEAFF; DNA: TGCAGCGTTGCTGCGGTAGGGAACACTGAAGCTTTCTTT
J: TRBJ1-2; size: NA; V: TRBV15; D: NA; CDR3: CATSSDEGSYGYTF; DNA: TGTGCCACCAGCAGTGACGAGGGATCATATGGCTACACCTTC
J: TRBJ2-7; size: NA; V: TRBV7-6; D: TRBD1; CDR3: CASSLGQTHSYEQYF; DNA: TGTGCCAGCAGCTTGGGACAGACTCATTCCTACGAGCAGTACTTC
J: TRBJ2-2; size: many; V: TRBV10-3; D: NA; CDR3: CAITQQAINTGELFF; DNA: TGTGCCATCACGCAGCAGGCAATAAACACCGGGGAGCTGTTTTTT
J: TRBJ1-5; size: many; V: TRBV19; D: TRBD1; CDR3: CASRRPGTGDNQPQHF; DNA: TGTGCCAGTAGGCGTCCCGGGACAGGGGACAATCAGCCCCAGCATTTT
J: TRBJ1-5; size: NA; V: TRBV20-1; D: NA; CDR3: CSARLLGAGNQPQHF; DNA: TGCAGTGCTAGGCTTTTGGGCGCCGGCAATCAGCCCCAGCATTTT
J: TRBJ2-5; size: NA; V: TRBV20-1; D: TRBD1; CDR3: CSADRDRGLETQYF; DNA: TGCAGTGCTGACCGGGACAGGGGGCTCGAGACCCAGTACTTC
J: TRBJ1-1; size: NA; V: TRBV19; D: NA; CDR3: CASSNHWSGTEAFF; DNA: TGTGCCAGTAGTAACCACTGGTCGGGCACTGAAGCTTTCTTT
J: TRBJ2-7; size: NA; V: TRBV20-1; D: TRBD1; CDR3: CSTSADTGVSYEQYF; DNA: TGCAGTACTAGTGCGGATACAGGGGTCTCCTACGAGCAGTACTTC
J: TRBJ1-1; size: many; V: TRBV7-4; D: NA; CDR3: CASSLVRVSRRIPTEAFF; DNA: TGTGCCAGCAGCTTAGTACGGGTTTCGCGCAGGATACCCACTGAAGCTTTCTTT
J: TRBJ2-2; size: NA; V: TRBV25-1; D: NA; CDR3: CASSFFPTRTGELFF; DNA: TGTGCCAGCAGCTTTTTCCCGACGAGAACCGGGGAGCTGTTTTTT
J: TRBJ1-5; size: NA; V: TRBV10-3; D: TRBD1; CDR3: CASSYDRGGQPQHF; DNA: TGTGCCAGCAGTTATGACAGGGGTGGACAGCCCCAGCATTTT
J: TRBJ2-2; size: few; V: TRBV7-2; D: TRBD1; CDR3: CASSGTVNTGELFF; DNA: TGTGCCAGCAGCGGGACAGTGAACACCGGGGAGCTGTTTTTT
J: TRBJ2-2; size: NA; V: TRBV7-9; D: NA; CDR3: CASSLGSGTNTGELFF; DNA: TGTGCCAGCAGCTTAGGAAGCGGAACGAACACCGGGGAGCTGTTTTTT
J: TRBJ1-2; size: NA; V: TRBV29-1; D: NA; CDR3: CSVDWGAYGYTF; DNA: TGCAGCGTTGATTGGGGTGCGTACGGCTACACCTTC
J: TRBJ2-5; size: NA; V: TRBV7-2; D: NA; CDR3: CASSQGSVGLPVETQYF; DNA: TGTGCCAGCAGCCAAGGATCGGTGGGGCTTCCCGTGGAGACCCAGTACTTC
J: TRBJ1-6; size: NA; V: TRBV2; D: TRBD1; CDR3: CASSGDRGNQPLHF; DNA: TGTGCCAGCAGTGGCGACAGGGGCAATCAGCCCCTCCACTTT
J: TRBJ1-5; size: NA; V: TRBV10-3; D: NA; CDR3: CATGLDTNQPQHF; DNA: TGTGCTACCGGGTTAGACACGAATCAGCCCCAGCATTTT
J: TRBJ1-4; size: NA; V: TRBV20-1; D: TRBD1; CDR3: CSARETGSNEKLFF; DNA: TGCAGTGCTAGAGAGACAGGGTCTAATGAAAAACTGTTTTTT
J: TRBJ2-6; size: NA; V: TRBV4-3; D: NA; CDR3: CASSPDGPGANVLTF; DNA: TGCGCCAGCAGCCCCGACGGGCCCGGGGCCAACGTCCTGACTTTC
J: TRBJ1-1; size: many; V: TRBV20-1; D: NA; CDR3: CSAREVGVETEAFF; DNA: TGCAGTGCTAGAGAAGTGGGGGTTGAGACTGAAGCTTTCTTT
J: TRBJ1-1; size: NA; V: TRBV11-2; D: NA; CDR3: CASSQDQHPGEAFF; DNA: TGTGCCAGCAGCCAAGACCAACATCCGGGTGAAGCTTTCTTT
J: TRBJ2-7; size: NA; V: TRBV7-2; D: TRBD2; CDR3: CASSQAAASGIYEQYF; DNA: TGTGCCAGCAGCCAAGCCGCCGCTAGCGGGATCTACGAGCAGTACTTC
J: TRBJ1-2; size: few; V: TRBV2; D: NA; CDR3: CASRRIDRNYGYTF; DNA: TGTGCCAGCAGGCGGATTGACAGAAACTATGGCTACACCTTC
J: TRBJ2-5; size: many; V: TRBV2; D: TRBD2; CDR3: CASSDRPGLAGNQETQYF; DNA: TGTGCCAGCAGTGATCGGCCGGGACTAGCGGGTAACCAAGAGACCCAGTACTTC
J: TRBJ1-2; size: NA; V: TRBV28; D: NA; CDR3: CASSPINYGYTF; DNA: TGTGCCAGCAGTCCGATTAACTATGGCTACACCTTC
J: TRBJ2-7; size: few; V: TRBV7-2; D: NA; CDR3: CASSSRQHSYEQYF; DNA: TGTGCCAGCAGTTCGCGACAGCACTCCTACGAGCAGTACTTC